These 25 T cell receptor beta chains originate from one sample sequenced in a study of STAT5B mutations in CD4+ large granular lymphocyte leukemia. Sequenced by immunoSEQ multiplex PCR; TCRdb stores in-frame clones only, minus some. Of 32,000 or so clones in the sample, roughly 84% were seen once. Sequenced: CD4+ T cells from blood buffy coats. The receptor set was obtained from a human donor in good health.

The chain links TRBV11-3 to TRBJ2-7; no clear D. This CDR3 has 14 residues. CDR1 and CDR2 from the germline V gene are SGHNT and YENEEA. The V end was cut by 2 bases, the J end by 3 bases, with 11 bases between. The CDR3 reads CASSLSSVNYEQYF. CDR3 DNA sequence: TGTGCCAGCAGCTTAAGTTCCGTTAACTACGAGCAGTACTTC.

This chain connects TRBV7-8 to TRBJ2-1; the D is unclear. This CDR3 region has 13 residues. Germline CDR1 SGHVS, CDR2 FQNEAQ. V was shortened by 1 base and J by 6 bases, with 7 bases between the two germline ends. CDR3 bases: TGTGCCAGCAGCTTAGGTCGGGTCAATGAGCAGTTCTTC. This codes for CASSLGRVNEQFF. The full variable domain, in which reference TRBV7-8 and TRBJ2-1 provide the parts outside the CDR3, is GAGVSQSPRYKVAKRGQDVALRCDPISGHVSLFWYQQALGQGPEFLTYFQNEAQLDKSGLPSDRFFAERPEGSVSTLKIQRTQQEDSAVYLCASSLGRVNEQFFGPGTRLTVL.

The rearrangement links TRBV4-3 to TRBJ2-2; 8 bases align to TRBD2. J lost 0 bases, V lost 1 base, and 13 bases had no gene match. Per germline, CDR1 LGHNA and CDR2 YSLEER. The CDR3 runs to 20 residues. CDR3 region: CASSQGFGFGGVPNTGELFF. The DNA for the CDR3 is TGCGCCAGCAGCCAAGGGTTCGGGTTCGGGGGGGTTCCGAACACCGGGGAGCTGTTTTTT.

This clone was counted a few times. The chain couples TRBV9 to TRBJ1-5; D possibly corresponds to TRBD1 (5 bases). CDR3 length: 15 amino acids. Trimming removed 4 bases at V and 1 base at J, with 12 bases between. Germline values: CDR1 SGDLS, CDR2 YYNGEE. The CDR3 DNA reads TGTGCCAGCAGCCCCGAGTGGGGGAGCAATCAGCCCCAGCATTTT. Translated: CASSPEWGSNQPQHF. The full variable domain, rest sourced from reference TRBV9 and TRBJ1-5, is DSGVTQTPKHLITATGQRVTLRCSPRSGDLSVYWYQQSLDQGLQFLIQYYNGEERAKGNILERFSAQQFPDLHSELNLSSLELGDSALYFCASSPEWGSNQPQHFGDGTRLSIL.

This chain's CDR3 is CASSSLTSLNTEAFF. The CDR3 nucleotides read TGTGCCAGCAGCTCCTTGACCTCCCTCAACACTGAAGCTTTCTTT. The rearrangement links TRBV7-9 to TRBJ1-1, with D unresolved. Trimming took off 4 bases at V and 2 bases at J, with 14 bases between the two ends. The V gene's germline CDR1 is SEHNR and CDR2 FQNEAQ (reference sequence). The CDR3 loop spans 15 amino acids.

This clone has a handful of counts. The chain has TRBV6-5 and TRBJ2-7; D not certain. V lost 5 bases, J lost 3 bases, and 14 bases lay in between. CDR1 is MNHEY, CDR2 SVGAGI, per germline. CDR3 size: 14 residues. The CDR3 region has the DNA TGTGCCAGCAGTACCTTGTCCCAGATCTACGAGCAGTACTTC. Protein product: CASSTLSQIYEQYF.

The chain combines TRBV6-4 with TRBJ1-1; D is undetermined. Germline assignment: CDR1 MRHNA and CDR2 SNTAGT. Trimming removed 3 bases at V and 0 bases at J, with 5 bases between. The CDR3 runs to 13 residues. CDR3 residues: CASSEEMNTEAFF. The CDR3 DNA follows: TGTGCCAGCAGTGAAGAGATGAACACTGAAGCTTTCTTT.

The V gene is TRBV27, the J gene TRBJ2-7; 7 nucleotides line up with TRBD1. Germline lookup yields CDR1 MNHEY and CDR2 SMNVEV (reference sequence). V dropped 5 bases and J dropped 6; count of bases not matched to a gene: 10. The CDR3 runs to 14 residues. The DNA for the CDR3 is TGTGCCAGCAGTGTCGACAGGGTGTTGGGCGAGCAGTACTTC. It codes for CASSVDRVLGEQYF.

The V and J genes are TRBV19 and TRBJ1-3; 7 bases match TRBD1. CDR1 is LNHDA, CDR2 SQIVND, per germline (reference sequence). J was trimmed by 4 bases and V by 3 bases; bases with no gene match: 12. The CDR3 totals 17 residues. For the CDR3, the DNA is TGTGCCAGTAGTATGGGCAGGACAGGCGCCTACGGAAACACCATATATTTT. Its translation: CASSMGRTGAYGNTIYF.

The rearrangement joins TRBV19 to TRBJ1-5; D gene uncertain. V lost 6 bases, J lost 0 bases, and 12 bases lay in between. The CDR3 runs 15 residues. Germline assignment: CDR1 LNHDA and CDR2 SQIVND (reference sequence). CDR3 loop: CASRGNGISNQPQHF. The CDR3 bases are TGTGCCAGTAGGGGGAATGGAATTAGCAATCAGCCCCAGCATTTT.

The chain combines TRBV10-2 with TRBJ2-1; 12 bases are a match to TRBD2. With 8 bases clipped from V and 9 bases from J, the junction kept 8 bases outside the gene matches. The germline V gene encodes CDR1 WSHSY and CDR2 SAAADI. CDR3 size: 14 residues. CDR3 nucleotide sequence: TGCGCCAGCCGGGCTAGCGGGGGGGCCATTGAGCAGTTCTTC. It specifies CASRASGGAIEQFF.

This chain connects TRBV19 to TRBJ2-3, with 8 bases aligning to TRBD1. V shed 5 bases and J 6 bases; nucleotides not matched to a gene: 22. Germline lookup yields CDR1 LNHDA and CDR2 SQIVND (reference sequence). The CDR3 is made up of 19 amino acids. The CDR3 reads CASSSIGQGSRNTGDTQYF. In DNA, the CDR3 is TGTGCCAGTAGTTCGATCGGACAGGGATCACGGAATACGGGGGATACGCAGTATTTT.

This clone was detected only once. The chain recombines TRBV7-2 with TRBJ1-3; TRBD1 is a possible D gene (6 bases). CDR3 size: 16 residues. Per the germline V gene, CDR1 is SGHTA and CDR2 is FQGNSA. The V gene lost 3 bases and the J gene lost 0 bases, with 12 bases spanning the gap. CDR3 region: CASSLGGHSSGNTIYF. CDR3 coding DNA: TGTGCCAGCAGCTTGGGGGGCCACAGCTCTGGAAACACCATATATTTT.

This clone appeared a few times. V is TRBV7-2 and J is TRBJ1-1, with D unclear. CDR3 length equals 14 residues. CDR1 and CDR2 from the germline V gene are SGHTA and FQGNSA. The ends were cut back, 2 bases at V and 1 base at J, with 8 bases in the middle. CDR3 DNA sequence: TGTGCCAGCAGCTTATTTCCAGGGAACACTGAAGCTTTCTTT. Amino acid sequence: CASSLFPGNTEAFF. Combining the CDR3 with reference TRBV7-2 and TRBJ1-1 gives the whole variable domain GAGVSQSPSNKVTEKGKDVELRCDPISGHTALYWYRQSLGQGLEFLIYFQGNSAPDKSGLPSDRFSAERTGGSVSTLTIQRTQQEDSAVYLCASSLFPGNTEAFFGQGTRLTVV.

The rearrangement uses TRBV4-3 and TRBJ2-7, with a tentative D call TRBD2 (5 bases). V was cut by 0 bases and J by 6 bases, with 15 bases left in between. Germline loops: CDR1 LGHNA, CDR2 YSLEER. The CDR3 contains 15 residues. The CDR3, as DNA: TGCGCCAGCAGCCAAGATCAGTCTAGCTCTCGCGAGCAGTACTTC. It encodes CASSQDQSSSREQYF.

The V call is TRBV4-2, the J call TRBJ1-2; the match to TRBD1 covers 7 bases. Per the germline V gene, CDR1 is LGHNA and CDR2 is YNFKEQ. With 3 bases clipped from V and 6 bases from J, the junction kept 7 bases outside the gene matches. CDR3 length equals 14 residues. CDR3 nucleotides: TGTGCCAGCAGCCATACAGGGGAAGAGGATGGCTACACCTTC. It is translated as CASSHTGEEDGYTF.

The chain combines TRBV10-2 with TRBJ2-7; 9 bases agree with TRBD2. The CDR3 consists of 15 residues. V was clipped by 3 bases and J by 3 bases; unmatched bases: 6. Germline V gene lookup returns CDR1 WSHSY and CDR2 SAAADI. The CDR3 DNA follows: TGCGCCAGCAGTGAAGACGGGACTAGCTTCTACGAGCAGTACTTC. Its translation: CASSEDGTSFYEQYF.

The chain carries TRBV6-6 and TRBJ2-1, with a weak D call TRBD2 (5 bases). The V gene lost 4 bases and the J gene lost 6 bases, with 13 bases spanning the gap. Germline assignment: CDR1 MNHNY and CDR2 SVGAGI (reference sequence). This CDR3 has 14 residues. CDR3 sequence reads: CASSLLGGINEQFF. DNA of the CDR3: TGTGCCAGCAGTTTACTAGGAGGAATCAATGAGCAGTTCTTC.

This clone was seen more than once but under ten times. The rearrangement links TRBV18 to TRBJ2-6; no clear D gene. V gave up 2 bases and J gave up 2 bases, with 13 bases separating them. The CDR3 spans 17 residues. Per the germline V gene, CDR1 is KGHSH and CDR2 is LQKENI. CDR3: CASSPGPGTAGANVLTF. The CDR3, as DNA: TGTGCCAGCTCACCAGGGCCAGGTACAGCTGGGGCCAACGTCCTGACTTTC.

V and J are TRBV12-5 and TRBJ2-1; 10 nucleotides line up with TRBD1. V gave up 6 bases and J gave up 3 bases; unmatched junction bases: 5. CDR1 LGHNT and CDR2 FRNRAP come from the germline V gene. The CDR3 totals 15 residues. The CDR3 spells CASGSGQGYYNEQFF. DNA of the CDR3: TGTGCTAGTGGGTCGGGACAGGGGTACTACAATGAGCAGTTCTTC.

CDR3 amino acids: CATSRARGAGETQYF. CDR3 DNA sequence: TGTGCCACCAGCAGAGCTCGGGGGGCTGGGGAGACCCAGTACTTC. V and J are TRBV15 and TRBJ2-5, with D tentatively TRBD2 (7 bases). V lost 1 base, J lost 5 bases, and 14 bases lay in between. CDR3 length: 15 residues. From germline, CDR1 is LNHNV and CDR2 YYDKDF (reference sequence).

The chain is built from TRBV25-1 and TRBJ2-5; D is unclear. With 2 bases removed from V and 7 bases from J, the gap between germline ends came to 11 bases. Germline CDR1 and CDR2: MGHDK and SYGVNS. This CDR3 has 13 amino acids. The CDR3 DNA reads as TGTGCCAGCAGTGAACTTGGGGTGGGGACCCAGTACTTC. This sequence encodes CASSELGVGTQYF.

This rearrangement joins TRBV5-1 to TRBJ2-2; D might be TRBD1 (6 bases). CDR3 size: 15 residues. The V end was cut by 0 bases, the J end by 5 bases, with 11 bases between. CDR1 is SGHRS, CDR2 YFSETQ, per germline. CDR3 bases: TGCGCCAGCAGCTTGGGGGACATTAGAACCGGGGAGCTGTTTTTT. Residues: CASSLGDIRTGELFF.

V is TRBV6-1 and J is TRBJ1-2; tentatively, D is TRBD1 (5 bases). V lost 2 bases and J lost 3, with 10 bases in between. The CDR3 has 14 amino acids. CDR1 is MNHNS, CDR2 SASEGT, per germline. The CDR3 sequence is CASSESGRDYGYTF. In nucleotides, the CDR3 is TGTGCCAGCAGTGAAAGCGGCAGGGACTATGGCTACACCTTC.

This chain connects TRBV6-1 to TRBJ1-1, with D unclear. CDR1 is MNHNS, CDR2 SASEGT, per germline. V shed 5 bases and J shed 5 bases, with 9 bases lying between them. The CDR3 has 12 residues. CDR3 DNA sequence: TGTGCCAGCAGTAGGACTGCAACTGAAGCTTTCTTT. Its protein product is CASSRTATEAFF.